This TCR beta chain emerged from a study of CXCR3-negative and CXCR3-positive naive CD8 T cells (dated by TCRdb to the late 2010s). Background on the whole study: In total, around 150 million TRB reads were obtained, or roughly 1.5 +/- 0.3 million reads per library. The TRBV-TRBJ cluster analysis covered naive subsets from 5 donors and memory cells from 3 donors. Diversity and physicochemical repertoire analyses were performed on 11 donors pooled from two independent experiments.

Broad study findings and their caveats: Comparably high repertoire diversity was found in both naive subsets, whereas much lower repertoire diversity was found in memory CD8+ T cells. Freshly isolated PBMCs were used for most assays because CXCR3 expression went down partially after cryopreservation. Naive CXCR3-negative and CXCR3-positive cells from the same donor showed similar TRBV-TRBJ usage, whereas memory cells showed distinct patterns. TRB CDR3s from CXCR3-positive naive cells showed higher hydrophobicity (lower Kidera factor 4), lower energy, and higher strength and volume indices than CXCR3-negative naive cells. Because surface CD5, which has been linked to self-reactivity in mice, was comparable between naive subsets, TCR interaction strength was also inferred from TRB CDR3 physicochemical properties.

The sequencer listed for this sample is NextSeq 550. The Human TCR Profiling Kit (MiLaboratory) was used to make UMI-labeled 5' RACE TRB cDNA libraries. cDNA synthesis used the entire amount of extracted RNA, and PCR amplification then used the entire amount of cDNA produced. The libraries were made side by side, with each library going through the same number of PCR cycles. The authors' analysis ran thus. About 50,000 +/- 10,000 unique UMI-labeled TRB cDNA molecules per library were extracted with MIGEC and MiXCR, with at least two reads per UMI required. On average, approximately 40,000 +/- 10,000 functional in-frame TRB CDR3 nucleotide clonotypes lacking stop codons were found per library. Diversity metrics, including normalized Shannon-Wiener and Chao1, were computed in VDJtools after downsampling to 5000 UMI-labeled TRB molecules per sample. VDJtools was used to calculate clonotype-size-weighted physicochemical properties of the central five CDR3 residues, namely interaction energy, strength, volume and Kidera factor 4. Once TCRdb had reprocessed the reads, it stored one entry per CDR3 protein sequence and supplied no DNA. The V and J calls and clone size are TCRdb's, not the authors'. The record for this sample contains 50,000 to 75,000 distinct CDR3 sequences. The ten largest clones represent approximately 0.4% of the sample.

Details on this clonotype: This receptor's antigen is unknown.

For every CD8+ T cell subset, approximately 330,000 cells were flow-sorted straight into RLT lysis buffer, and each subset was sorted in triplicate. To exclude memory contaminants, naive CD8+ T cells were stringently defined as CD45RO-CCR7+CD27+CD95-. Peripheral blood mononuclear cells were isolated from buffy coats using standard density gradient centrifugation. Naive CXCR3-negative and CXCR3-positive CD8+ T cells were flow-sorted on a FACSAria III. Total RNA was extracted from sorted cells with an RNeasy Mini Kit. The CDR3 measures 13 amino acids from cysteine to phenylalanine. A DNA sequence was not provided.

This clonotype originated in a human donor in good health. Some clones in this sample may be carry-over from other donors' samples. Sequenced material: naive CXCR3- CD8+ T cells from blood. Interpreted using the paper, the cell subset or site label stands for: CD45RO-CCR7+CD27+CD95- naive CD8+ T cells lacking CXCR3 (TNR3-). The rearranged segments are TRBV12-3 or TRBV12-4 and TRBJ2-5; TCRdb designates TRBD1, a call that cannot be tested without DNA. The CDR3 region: CASSPWGQETQYF.